This T cell receptor beta chain was found in a study of T cells in Graves' hyperthyroidism and ophthalmopathy. Germline CDR1 and CDR2: DFQATT and SNEGSKA (reference sequence). The CDR3 runs 14 residues. Trimming at V came to 5 bases and at J to 5 bases, leaving 9 bases not matched to a gene. Points on this clonotype: Its antigen is undetermined.

Amplified TCR beta CDR3 regions derived from RNA transcripts. The TCR CDR3 was amplified in a first-round RT-PCR using the HTBI primer set. TCRdb reanalysed the multiplex PCR reads using MiXCR and keeps one entry per CDR3 protein. The sample has 750,000 to 950,000 distinct CDR3 sequences; more than 30% are singletons. Study observations and caveats: A model built on 13 V-J features separated ophthalmopathy from stable hyperthyroidism. The blood repertoire included most of the expanded thyroid clonotypes above 0.001. Onset of ophthalmopathy came a median approximately 6.5 months after the model predicted it.

The receptor was derived from a man younger than 35 with Graves' hyperthyroidism. Sequenced sample: blood. The gene calls are TRBV20-1 and TRBJ2-7; 10 bases line up with TRBD1. In nucleotides, the CDR3 is TGCAGTGCTGGGGGGACAGGGGTCCTCCACGAGCAGTACTTC. Protein product: CSAGGTGVLHEQYF.